One and the same sample provided the 2 T cell receptor beta chains below, sequenced in a study of T-cell memory formation after mild COVID-19. TCRdb reprocessed the 5' RACE reads via MiXCR and lists one record per CDR3 protein. The table lists 550,000 to 700,000 distinct CDR3 sequences, about 20% of them singletons, with 12% in the top ten. The sample consisted of PBMCs or a T cell subset sorted from them (not recorded which). The receptors were sampled from an adult woman who had mild COVID-19 (a few samples of this study predate the infection). Cell type and time point are not known.

This clonotype was observed many times. This rearrangement joins TRBV5-5 to TRBJ2-7, with 7 bases that match TRBD2. This CDR3 spans 19 amino acids. The germline V gene encodes CDR1 SGHKS and CDR2 YYEKEE (reference sequence). After removal of 2 bases from V and 0 bases from J, the junction contained 17 bases not matched to a gene. The CDR3 loop is CASSFNVASGDHFSYEQYF. The DNA for the CDR3 is TGTGCCAGCAGCTTTAATGTGGCTAGCGGAGACCACTTCTCCTACGAGCAGTACTTC.

This chain links TRBV7-9 with TRBJ1-6; the D gene is possibly TRBD1 (6 bases). The ends were cut back, 2 bases at V and 7 bases at J, with 9 bases in the middle. The CDR3 consists of 14 residues. CDR1 SEHNR and CDR2 FQNEAQ come from the germline V gene (reference sequence). CDR3 amino acids: CASSLQQGNSPLHF. The CDR3 DNA follows: TGTGCCAGCAGCTTACAGCAGGGGAATTCACCCCTCCACTTT.